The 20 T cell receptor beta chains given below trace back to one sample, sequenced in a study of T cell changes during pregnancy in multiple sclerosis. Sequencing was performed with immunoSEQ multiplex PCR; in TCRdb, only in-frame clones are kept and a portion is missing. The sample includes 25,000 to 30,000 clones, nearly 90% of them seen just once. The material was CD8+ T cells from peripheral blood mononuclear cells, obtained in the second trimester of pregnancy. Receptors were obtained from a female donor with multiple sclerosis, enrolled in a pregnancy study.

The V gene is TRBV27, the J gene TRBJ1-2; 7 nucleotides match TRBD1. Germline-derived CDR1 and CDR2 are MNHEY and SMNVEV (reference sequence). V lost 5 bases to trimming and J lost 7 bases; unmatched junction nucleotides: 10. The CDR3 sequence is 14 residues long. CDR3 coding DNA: TGTGCCAGCAGTCTATACTCTGACAGGGTTGGCTACACCTTC. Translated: CASSLYSDRVGYTF.

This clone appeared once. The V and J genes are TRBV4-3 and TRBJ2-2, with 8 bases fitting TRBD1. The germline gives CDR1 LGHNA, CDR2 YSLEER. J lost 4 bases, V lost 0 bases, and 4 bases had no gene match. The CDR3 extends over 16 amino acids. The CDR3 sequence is CASSQEAGGSTGELFF. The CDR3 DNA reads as TGCGCCAGCAGCCAAGAGGCAGGGGGCTCCACCGGGGAGCTGTTTTTT.

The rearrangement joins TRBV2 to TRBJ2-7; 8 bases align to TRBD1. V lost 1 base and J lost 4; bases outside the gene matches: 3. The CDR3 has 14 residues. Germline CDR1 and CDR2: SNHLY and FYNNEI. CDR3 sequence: CASSEGRGLYEQYF. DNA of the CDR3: TGTGCCAGCAGTGAAGGCAGGGGGCTATACGAGCAGTACTTC.

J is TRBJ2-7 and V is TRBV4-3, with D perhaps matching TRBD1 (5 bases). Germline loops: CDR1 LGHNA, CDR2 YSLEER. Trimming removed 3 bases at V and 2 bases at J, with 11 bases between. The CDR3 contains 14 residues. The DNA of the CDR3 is TGCGCCAGCAGCCAGACAGCCCTAGCCTACGAGCAGTACTTC. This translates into CASSQTALAYEQYF.

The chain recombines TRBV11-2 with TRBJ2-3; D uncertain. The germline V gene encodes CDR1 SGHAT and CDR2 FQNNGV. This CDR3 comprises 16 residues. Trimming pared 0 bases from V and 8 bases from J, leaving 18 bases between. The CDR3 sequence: CASSLDLETPLFTQYF. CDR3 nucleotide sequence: TGTGCCAGCAGCTTAGATCTTGAGACACCATTATTTACGCAGTATTTT.

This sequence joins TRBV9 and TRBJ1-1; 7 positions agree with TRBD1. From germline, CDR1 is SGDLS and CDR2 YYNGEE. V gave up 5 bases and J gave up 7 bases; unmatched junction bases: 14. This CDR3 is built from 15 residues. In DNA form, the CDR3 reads TGTGCCAGCAGTCCGAACAGGGGCGACCGGGATGAAGCTTTCTTT. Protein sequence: CASSPNRGDRDEAFF. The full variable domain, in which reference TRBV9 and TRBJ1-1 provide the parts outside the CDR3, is DSGVTQTPKHLITATGQRVTLRCSPRSGDLSVYWYQQSLDQGLQFLIQYYNGEERAKGNILERFSAQQFPDLHSELNLSSLELGDSALYFCASSPNRGDRDEAFFGQGTRLTVV.

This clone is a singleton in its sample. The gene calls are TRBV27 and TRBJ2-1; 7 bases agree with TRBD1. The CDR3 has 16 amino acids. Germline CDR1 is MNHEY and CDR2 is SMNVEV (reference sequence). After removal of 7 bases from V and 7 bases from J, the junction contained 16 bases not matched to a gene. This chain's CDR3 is CASTNYPGQVVNEQFF. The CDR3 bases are TGTGCCAGCACTAACTATCCAGGACAGGTAGTAAATGAGCAGTTCTTC.

In DNA, the CDR3 is TGCGCCAGCAGCCAACTACAGGGGGAAGGTGAAAAACTGTTTTTT. This translates into CASSQLQGEGEKLFF. The V call is TRBV4-1, the J call TRBJ1-4; 8 positions agree with TRBD1. CDR3 size: 15 residues. The germline V gene has CDR1 MGHRA and CDR2 YSYEKL. The J segment lost 7 bases and the V segment lost 2 bases, leaving 6 bases of the junction unmatched.

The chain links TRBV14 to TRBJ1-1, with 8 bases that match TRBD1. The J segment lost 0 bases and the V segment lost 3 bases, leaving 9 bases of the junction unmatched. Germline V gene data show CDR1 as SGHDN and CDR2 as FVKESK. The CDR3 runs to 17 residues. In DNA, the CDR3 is TGTGCCAGCAGCCATGGACAGGGATTTGGAGTGAACACTGAAGCTTTCTTT. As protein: CASSHGQGFGVNTEAFF.

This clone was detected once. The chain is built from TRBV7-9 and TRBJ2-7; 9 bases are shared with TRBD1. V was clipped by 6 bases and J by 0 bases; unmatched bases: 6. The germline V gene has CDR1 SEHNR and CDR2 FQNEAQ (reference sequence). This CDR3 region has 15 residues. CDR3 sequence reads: CASRAETGGSYEQYF. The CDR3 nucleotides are TGTGCCAGCAGGGCTGAGACAGGGGGCTCCTACGAGCAGTACTTC.

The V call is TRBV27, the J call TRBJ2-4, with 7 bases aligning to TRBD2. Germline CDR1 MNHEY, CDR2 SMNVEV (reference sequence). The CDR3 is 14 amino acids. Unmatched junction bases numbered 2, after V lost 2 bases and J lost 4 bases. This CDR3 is CASSLLAEKNIQYF. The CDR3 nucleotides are TGTGCCAGCAGTTTACTAGCGGAGAAAAACATTCAGTACTTC.

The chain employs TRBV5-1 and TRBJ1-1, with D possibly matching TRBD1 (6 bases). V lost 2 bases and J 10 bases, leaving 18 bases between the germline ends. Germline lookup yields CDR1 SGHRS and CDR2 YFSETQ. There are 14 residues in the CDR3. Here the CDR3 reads CASSFPGRLGGAFF. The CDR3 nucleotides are TGCGCCAGCAGCTTCCCAGGGAGATTAGGGGGAGCTTTCTTT. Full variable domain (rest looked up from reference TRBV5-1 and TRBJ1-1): KAGVTQTPRYLIKTRGQQVTLSCSPISGHRSVSWYQQTPGQGLQFLFEYFSETQRNKGNFPGRFSGRQFSNSRSEMNVSTLELGDSALYLCASSFPGRLGGAFFGQGTRLTVV.

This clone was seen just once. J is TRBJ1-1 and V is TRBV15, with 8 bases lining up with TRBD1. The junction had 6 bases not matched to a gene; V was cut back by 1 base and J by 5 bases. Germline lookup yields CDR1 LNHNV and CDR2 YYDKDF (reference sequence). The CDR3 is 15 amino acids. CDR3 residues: CATSRARTGNTEAFF. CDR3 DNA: TGTGCCACCAGCAGAGCCAGGACAGGGAATACTGAAGCTTTCTTT.

The CDR3 DNA reads TGTGCCAGCAGCTTCCAGCGGAACACCGGGGAGCTGTTTTTT. Translated: CASSFQRNTGELFF. The chain combines TRBV11-2 with TRBJ2-2, with D uncertain. Trimming took 3 bases from V and 1 from J, leaving 6 bases between them. Germline V gene sequence: CDR1 SGHAT, CDR2 FQNNGV. The CDR3 runs to 14 residues.

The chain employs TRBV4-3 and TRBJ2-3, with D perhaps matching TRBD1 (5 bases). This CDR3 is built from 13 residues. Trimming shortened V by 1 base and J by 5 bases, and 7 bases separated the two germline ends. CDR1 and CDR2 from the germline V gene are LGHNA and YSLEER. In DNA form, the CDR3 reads TGCGCCAGCAGCCAAGGGGGCGGAGATACGCAGTATTTT. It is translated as CASSQGGGDTQYF.

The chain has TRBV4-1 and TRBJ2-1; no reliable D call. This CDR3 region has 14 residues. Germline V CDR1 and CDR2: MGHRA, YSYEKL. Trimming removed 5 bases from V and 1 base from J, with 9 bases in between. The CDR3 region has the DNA TGCGCCAGCAGCGCGACTCCTTCCTACAATGAGCAGTTCTTC. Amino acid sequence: CASSATPSYNEQFF.

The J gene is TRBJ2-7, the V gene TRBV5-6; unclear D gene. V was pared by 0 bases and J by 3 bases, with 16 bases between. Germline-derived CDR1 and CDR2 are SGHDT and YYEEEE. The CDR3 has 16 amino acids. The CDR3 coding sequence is TGTGCCAGCAGCTTGGCGTCGCGCCGAATTAGCTACGAGCAGTACTTC. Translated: CASSLASRRISYEQYF.

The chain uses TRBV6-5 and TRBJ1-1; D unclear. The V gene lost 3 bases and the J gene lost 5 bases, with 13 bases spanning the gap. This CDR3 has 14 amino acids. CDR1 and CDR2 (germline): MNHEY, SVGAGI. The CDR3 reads CASSYSEGATEAFF. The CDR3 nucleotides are TGTGCCAGCAGTTATTCCGAGGGCGCAACTGAAGCTTTCTTT.

CDR3 DNA sequence: TGTGCCAGCAGCGGATCCCTAATGAACACTGAAGCTTTCTTT. Amino acids: CASSGSLMNTEAFF. The chain recombines TRBV9 with TRBJ1-1, with D uncertain. This CDR3 has 14 residues. V lost 3 bases, J lost 0 bases, and 9 bases lay in between. Germline V gene sequence: CDR1 SGDLS, CDR2 YYNGEE.

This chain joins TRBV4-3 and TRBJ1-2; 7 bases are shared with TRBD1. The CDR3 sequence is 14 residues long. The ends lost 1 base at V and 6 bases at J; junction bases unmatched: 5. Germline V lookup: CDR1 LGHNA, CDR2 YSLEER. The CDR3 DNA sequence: TGCGCCAGCAGCCAAGGCGGGACAGACGATGGCTACACCTTC. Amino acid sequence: CASSQGGTDDGYTF.